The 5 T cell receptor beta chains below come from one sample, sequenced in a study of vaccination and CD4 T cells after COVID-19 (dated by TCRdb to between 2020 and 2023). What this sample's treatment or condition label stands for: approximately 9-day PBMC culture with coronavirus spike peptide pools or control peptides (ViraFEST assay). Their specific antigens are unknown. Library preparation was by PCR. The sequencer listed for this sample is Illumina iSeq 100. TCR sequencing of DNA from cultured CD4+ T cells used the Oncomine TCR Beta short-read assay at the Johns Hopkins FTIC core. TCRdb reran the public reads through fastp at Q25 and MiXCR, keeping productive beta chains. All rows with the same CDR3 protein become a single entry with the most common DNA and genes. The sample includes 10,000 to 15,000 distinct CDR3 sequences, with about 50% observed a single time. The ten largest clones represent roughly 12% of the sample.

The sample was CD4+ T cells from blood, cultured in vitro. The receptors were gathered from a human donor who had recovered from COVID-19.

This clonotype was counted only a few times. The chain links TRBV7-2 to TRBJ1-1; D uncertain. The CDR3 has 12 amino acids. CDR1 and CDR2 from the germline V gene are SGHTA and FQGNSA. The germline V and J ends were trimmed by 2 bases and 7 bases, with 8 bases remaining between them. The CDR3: CASSLSGFEAFF. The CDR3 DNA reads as TGTGCCAGCAGCTTATCCGGATTTGAAGCTTTCTTT.

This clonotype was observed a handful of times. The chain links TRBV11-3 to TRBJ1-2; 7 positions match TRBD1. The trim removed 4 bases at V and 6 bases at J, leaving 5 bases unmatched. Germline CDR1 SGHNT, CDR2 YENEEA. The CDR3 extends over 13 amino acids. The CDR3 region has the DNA TGTGCCAGCAGCTGGACAGGATCGGATGGCTACACCTTC. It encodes CASSWTGSDGYTF.

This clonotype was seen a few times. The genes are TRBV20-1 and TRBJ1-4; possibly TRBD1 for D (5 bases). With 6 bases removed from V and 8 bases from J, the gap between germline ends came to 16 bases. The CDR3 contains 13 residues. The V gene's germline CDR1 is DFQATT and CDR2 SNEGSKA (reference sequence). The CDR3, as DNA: TGCAGTGCCCATCAGGGTGGGGCCGAAAAACTGTTTTTT. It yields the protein CSAHQGGAEKLFF.

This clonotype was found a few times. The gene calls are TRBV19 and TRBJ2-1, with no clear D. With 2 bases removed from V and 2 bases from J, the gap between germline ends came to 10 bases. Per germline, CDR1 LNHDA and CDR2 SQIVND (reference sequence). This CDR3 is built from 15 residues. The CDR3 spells CASSIPAPPYNEQFF. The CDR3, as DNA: TGTGCCAGTAGTATACCAGCCCCACCCTACAATGAGCAGTTCTTC.

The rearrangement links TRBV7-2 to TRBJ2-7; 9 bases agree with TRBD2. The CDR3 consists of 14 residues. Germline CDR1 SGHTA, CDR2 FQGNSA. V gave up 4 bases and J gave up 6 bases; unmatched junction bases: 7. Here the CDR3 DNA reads TGTGCCAGCAGCTCGCCGGGACTAGCTATCGAGCAGTACTTC. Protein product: CASSSPGLAIEQYF.